This T cell receptor (beta chain) was documented in a study of CD8 T cells in ankylosing spondylitis (dated by TCRdb to the late 2010s). Study-wide context: To find TCR variants linked to disease, the study profiled T cell receptor beta repertoires in ankylosing spondylitis patients and healthy donors. The full study cohort was made up of 20 to 25 ankylosing spondylitis patients and 108 healthy donors. Peripheral blood was sampled, and synovial fluid was additionally collected from ankylosing spondylitis patients. Summary of the overall study and its limitations: A TCR beta motif of roughly 8 highly homologous amino acid variants appeared characteristic of blood from ankylosing spondylitis patients. Some of the motif variants had been reported before in the synovial fluid and blood of reactive arthritis patients, a finding that suggests common disease-initiation mechanisms. The disease-linked clones were reported as significantly enriched in matched synovial fluid samples from ankylosing spondylitis patients. The disease-linked clones had a CD8+ phenotype and were found at relatively low frequencies in peripheral blood.

Instrument used: Illumina HiSeq 2500. Quantitative 5'-RACE with molecular barcodes was the method used to prepare the TCR beta libraries. The source study handled its data this way. Disease-linked TCR variants were identified with a new computational method built on a probabilistic model of VDJ rearrangement. TCRdb reran the public reads through fastp at Q25 and MiXCR, keeping productive beta chains. A single entry per CDR3 protein holds the most common genes and DNA from its merged rows. For this entry, the V and J calls and clone size follow TCRdb and not the study's own pipeline. This sample holds about 260,000 distinct CDR3 sequences; about 24% were observed only once. The leading ten clones occupy less than 0.75% of the sample. CDR1 and CDR2 (MNHNS, SASEGT) derive from the germline V gene. Ends trimmed: V by 3 bases, J by 6 bases; bases unmatched to a gene: 9. The CDR3 covers 15 residues, taking in both the cysteine and the phenylalanine. Just CDR3 DNA is preserved here, 45 bases in frame from base 1.

A few counts support this clonotype. The clone's antigen remains unknown. No base qualities exist here, and no much larger clone lies one base off it. This clonotype was sampled from a male donor with ankylosing spondylitis or in good health (not recorded which). Recombination linked TRBV6-1 to TRBJ1-2, and 8 bases in between align with TRBD1. Specimen: blood, either unsorted or a sorted T cell fraction (not recorded which). The nucleotide sequence reads as follows: TGTGCCAGCAGTGACGCCAGGGGGCAGACGGATGGCTACACCTTC. Translation gives CASSDARGQTDGYTF.